These T cell receptor beta chains were read from a single sample in a study of early T cells in non-severe SARS-CoV-2 infection. TCRdb passed the 5' RACE reads through MiXCR, listing each CDR3 protein once. Here the sample spans tens of thousands of distinct CDR3 sequences, 7.5% to 9.5% being singletons. This specimen was whole blood, taken at baseline. The source is an adult who was a healthcare worker with PCR-confirmed SARS-CoV-2 infection or an uninfected control (not recorded which). CDR3s include the opening cysteine and the closing phenylalanine or tryptophan. Each record gives: CDR3 DNA, CDR3 protein, clone size, J gene, V gene, D gene. The D gene is left open where the match is weak. Expanded clones are given a class, and other clones once, few, many or no size at all.

CDR3 DNA: TGCAGCGTTGAAGAAAACAGAAATCAGCCCCAGCATTTT
CDR3 protein: CSVEENRNQPQHF
clone size: many
J gene: TRBJ1-5
V gene: TRBV29-1
D gene: .

CDR3 DNA: TGTGCCAGCAGTTTACAGGGACTAAGCTACGAGCAGTACTTC
CDR3 protein: CASSLQGLSYEQYF
clone size: .
J gene: TRBJ2-7
V gene: TRBV27
D gene: TRBD2

CDR3 DNA: TGTGCCAGCTCGCGGGCCAGGGACAGGGACGGCTACACCTTC
CDR3 protein: CASSRARDRDGYTF
clone size: few
J gene: TRBJ1-2
V gene: TRBV18
D gene: TRBD1

CDR3 DNA: TGCAGCGTTTTGGAGGACCGCAATCAGCCCCAGCATTTT
CDR3 protein: CSVLEDRNQPQHF
clone size: many
J gene: TRBJ1-5
V gene: TRBV29-1
D gene: .

CDR3 DNA: TGTGCCAGCAGCCCCCGCGGGACGCGCTCCTACAATGAGCAGTTCTTC
CDR3 protein: CASSPRGTRSYNEQFF
clone size: few
J gene: TRBJ2-1
V gene: TRBV7-2
D gene: .

CDR3 DNA: TGCGCCAGCAGCTTCCAACTAGCGGGGAGCTACAATGAGCAGTTCTTC
CDR3 protein: CASSFQLAGSYNEQFF
clone size: .
J gene: TRBJ2-1
V gene: TRBV4-1
D gene: TRBD2

CDR3 DNA: TGTGCCAGCAGCTTATTCTCTTCTGGACAGACCCCATCGACGTCACCTACTCGGGGGACCCAGTACTTC
CDR3 protein: CASSLFSSGQTPSTSPTRGTQYF
clone size: .
J gene: TRBJ2-5
V gene: TRBV7-6
D gene: .

CDR3 DNA: TGTGCCAGCAGCCAAGGGGCTAGCGGGAGACGATGGACAGATACGCAGTATTTT
CDR3 protein: CASSQGASGRRWTDTQYF
clone size: .
J gene: TRBJ2-3
V gene: TRBV14
D gene: TRBD2

CDR3 DNA: TGCAGCGTGGTAGGGGGGACAGCCTATGGCTACACCTTC
CDR3 protein: CSVVGGTAYGYTF
clone size: few
J gene: TRBJ1-2
V gene: TRBV29-1
D gene: TRBD1

CDR3 DNA: TGTGCCAGCAACCCACTAGCGGGAGTCGTAAATGAGCAGTTCTTC
CDR3 protein: CASNPLAGVVNEQFF
clone size: many
J gene: TRBJ2-1
V gene: TRBV7-9
D gene: TRBD2

CDR3 DNA: TGTGCCAGCAGCCAATCCGGGACTAGGGTCTACGAGCAGTACTTC
CDR3 protein: CASSQSGTRVYEQYF
clone size: .
J gene: TRBJ2-7
V gene: TRBV7-9
D gene: TRBD2

CDR3 DNA: TGCAGTGCTAGGCCCCAGGGGGTGCAGTTCTTC
CDR3 protein: CSARPQGVQFF
clone size: .
J gene: TRBJ2-1
V gene: TRBV20-1
D gene: TRBD1

CDR3 DNA: TGCGCCAGCAGCGTCCTAGGCCAGATAACGGAGACCCAGTACTTC
CDR3 protein: CASSVLGQITETQYF
clone size: few
J gene: TRBJ2-5
V gene: TRBV5-1
D gene: .

CDR3 DNA: TGCGCCAGCAGCCAAGAGGGAGCACAAGAGACCCAGTACTTC
CDR3 protein: CASSQEGAQETQYF
clone size: few
J gene: TRBJ2-5
V gene: TRBV4-1
D gene: .

CDR3 DNA: TGTGCCAGCAGCGTACCTAGCGGCCTGGGGCAGCAGTACTTC
CDR3 protein: CASSVPSGLGQQYF
clone size: .
J gene: TRBJ2-7
V gene: TRBV7-8
D gene: TRBD2

CDR3 DNA: TGTGCCACCAGTGGCGGACAGGGAAACACCGGGGAGCTGTTTTTT
CDR3 protein: CATSGGQGNTGELFF
clone size: .
J gene: TRBJ2-2
V gene: TRBV24-1
D gene: TRBD1

CDR3 DNA: TGCGCCAGCAGCCAAGGAGGGGCTGGCTCCTACGAGCAGTACTTC
CDR3 protein: CASSQGGAGSYEQYF
clone size: many
J gene: TRBJ2-7
V gene: TRBV4-1
D gene: .

CDR3 DNA: TGCGCCAGCAGCCGGGACCGATCCTACGAGCAGTACTTC
CDR3 protein: CASSRDRSYEQYF
clone size: .
J gene: TRBJ2-7
V gene: TRBV5-1
D gene: .

CDR3 DNA: TGTGCCAGCTGGAACGTCAATCAGCCCCAGCATTTT
CDR3 protein: CASWNVNQPQHF
clone size: few
J gene: TRBJ1-5
V gene: TRBV27
D gene: .

CDR3 DNA: TGTGCCAGCAGATTTAATACAGGGGGGACAGATACGCAGTATTTT
CDR3 protein: CASRFNTGGTDTQYF
clone size: many
J gene: TRBJ2-3
V gene: TRBV2
D gene: TRBD1

CDR3 DNA: TGTGCCAGCAGTGGCCAGATAAATGAGCAGTTCTTC
CDR3 protein: CASSGQINEQFF
clone size: many
J gene: TRBJ2-1
V gene: TRBV6-6
D gene: .

CDR3 DNA: TGCGCCAGCAGCTTGGGGTCTAGCTTGAATGAGCAGTTCTTC
CDR3 protein: CASSLGSSLNEQFF
clone size: .
J gene: TRBJ2-1
V gene: TRBV5-1
D gene: .

CDR3 DNA: TGTGCCAGCAGCCCCTCCGGCCCCCTTCGACAGGGATCCTACAATGAGCAGTTCTTC
CDR3 protein: CASSPSGPLRQGSYNEQFF
clone size: .
J gene: TRBJ2-1
V gene: TRBV7-2
D gene: TRBD1

CDR3 DNA: TGTGCCAGCAGTTTAAATCAGGGGGGCGACGAGCAGTACTTC
CDR3 protein: CASSLNQGGDEQYF
clone size: .
J gene: TRBJ2-7
V gene: TRBV28
D gene: .

CDR3 DNA: TGTGCCAGCAGCATGAGACAGGGGGCTGGAGATACGCAGTATTTT
CDR3 protein: CASSMRQGAGDTQYF
clone size: many
J gene: TRBJ2-3
V gene: TRBV9
D gene: TRBD1

CDR3 DNA: TGTGCCAGCAGCTTAGAGCAGGGGAGATCCTACGAGCAGTACTTC
CDR3 protein: CASSLEQGRSYEQYF
clone size: many
J gene: TRBJ2-7
V gene: TRBV7-6
D gene: .

CDR3 DNA: TGTGCCACCAGTGAAATGGGACTGGGTGGAGATACGCAGTATTTT
CDR3 protein: CATSEMGLGGDTQYF
clone size: many
J gene: TRBJ2-3
V gene: TRBV24-1
D gene: .

CDR3 DNA: TGTGCCAGCAACGCGGACAGTGGGGCGGAGACCCAGTACTTC
CDR3 protein: CASNADSGAETQYF
clone size: .
J gene: TRBJ2-5
V gene: TRBV3-1
D gene: .

CDR3 DNA: TGTGCCTGGAGTGTACTTACAATGCGGTCCCCAAAGGAGACTCAGTACTTC
CDR3 protein: CAWSVLTMRSPKETQYF
clone size: many
J gene: TRBJ2-5
V gene: TRBV30
D gene: .

CDR3 DNA: TGTGCCAGCAGCTTAGGTTTCCAGATCCTAGAGCAGTTCTTC
CDR3 protein: CASSLGFQILEQFF
clone size: few
J gene: TRBJ2-1
V gene: TRBV7-9
D gene: .

CDR3 DNA: TGCAGCGTGGGGACCTACACAGATACGCAGTATTTT
CDR3 protein: CSVGTYTDTQYF
clone size: few
J gene: TRBJ2-3
V gene: TRBV29-1
D gene: .

CDR3 DNA: TGTGCCAGCAGCTTACGGCACGGAAATTCACCCCTCCACTTT
CDR3 protein: CASSLRHGNSPLHF
clone size: many
J gene: TRBJ1-6
V gene: TRBV11-2
D gene: .

CDR3 DNA: TGTGCCAGCAGTGGCCGGGTAGCGGGGCCCTCAACCTACAATGAGCAGTTCTTC
CDR3 protein: CASSGRVAGPSTYNEQFF
clone size: few
J gene: TRBJ2-1
V gene: TRBV6-2/TRBV6-3
D gene: TRBD2

CDR3 DNA: TGTGCCAGCAGCCCCTCGAGCGGACAAGAGACCCAGTACTTC
CDR3 protein: CASSPSSGQETQYF
clone size: few
J gene: TRBJ2-5
V gene: TRBV11-2
D gene: .

CDR3 DNA: TGTGCCAGCAGTGAAATAGCAGGACAGCTTAACTATGGCTACACCTTC
CDR3 protein: CASSEIAGQLNYGYTF
clone size: many
J gene: TRBJ1-2
V gene: TRBV6-1
D gene: .

CDR3 DNA: TGTGCCAGCAGTTCACCGTCAGGAACTAATGAAAAACTGTTTTTT
CDR3 protein: CASSSPSGTNEKLFF
clone size: .
J gene: TRBJ1-4
V gene: TRBV6-6
D gene: .

CDR3 DNA: TGCAGTGCTAGGATGACACCGGCCGCGAGGGGAAACACCATATATTTT
CDR3 protein: CSARMTPAARGNTIYF
clone size: .
J gene: TRBJ1-3
V gene: TRBV20-1
D gene: .

CDR3 DNA: TGTGCCTCTGGACAGGCCTACGAGCAGTACTTC
CDR3 protein: CASGQAYEQYF
clone size: .
J gene: TRBJ2-7
V gene: TRBV30
D gene: TRBD1

CDR3 DNA: TGTGCCAGCCGGGGGGGTTCGGACACTGAAGCTTTCTTT
CDR3 protein: CASRGGSDTEAFF
clone size: many
J gene: TRBJ1-1
V gene: TRBV27
D gene: .

CDR3 DNA: TGTGCCAGCAGCCCAGTGGGGGGAAGCACTGAAGCTTTCTTT
CDR3 protein: CASSPVGGSTEAFF
clone size: .
J gene: TRBJ1-1
V gene: TRBV7-3
D gene: .

CDR3 DNA: TGTGCCAGCAGACGATCGCCACGGTACGAGCAGTACTTC
CDR3 protein: CASRRSPRYEQYF
clone size: many
J gene: TRBJ2-7
V gene: TRBV3-1
D gene: .

CDR3 DNA: TGCAGCGTTGAGGGACTAGCGGGAGGAGGGAATGAGCAGTTCTTC
CDR3 protein: CSVEGLAGGGNEQFF
clone size: few
J gene: TRBJ2-1
V gene: TRBV29-1
D gene: TRBD2

CDR3 DNA: TGTGCCAGCAGCTTAATTGGGGCGGGGGGACAGCCCCAGCATTTT
CDR3 protein: CASSLIGAGGQPQHF
clone size: many
J gene: TRBJ1-5
V gene: TRBV7-2
D gene: .

CDR3 DNA: TGTGCCAGCAGCTACCGACAGGGTGGATTCTACGAGCAGTACTTC
CDR3 protein: CASSYRQGGFYEQYF
clone size: many
J gene: TRBJ2-7
V gene: TRBV7-9
D gene: TRBD1

CDR3 DNA: TGTGCCACCAGTCTAGGAGCTTACACAGATACGCAGTATTTT
CDR3 protein: CATSLGAYTDTQYF
clone size: many
J gene: TRBJ2-3
V gene: TRBV24-1
D gene: .